This T cell receptor beta chain was sequenced for a study of T cells in Graves' hyperthyroidism and ophthalmopathy. Overall study context: The authors collected peripheral blood at initial diagnosis, before any treatment. Overall study findings and caveats: Within blood appeared most thyroid clonotypes that had expanded above 0.001.

Amplification yielded TCR beta CDR3 regions, with RNA transcripts as the source. In the first-round RT-PCR of the TCR CDR3, the HTBI primer set was used. TCRdb used MiXCR to reprocess the multiplex PCR reads, holding one entry per CDR3 protein. The sample carries some 570,000 distinct CDR3 sequences, 14% recorded once. Germline V gives CDR1 MDHEN, CDR2 SYDVKM. Trimming took 1 base from V and 0 from J, leaving 15 bases between them. The CDR3 has 17 residues. This clonotype appeared many times. Its antigen is not identified. The rearrangement uses TRBV28 and TRBJ1-2; a weak D match, TRBD1 (6 bases). The sample was blood. This TCR was sampled from a woman aged 18 to 35 with Graves' ophthalmopathy. DNA for the CDR3: TGTGCCAGCAGTTTATTAGAGACAGGAAGAACTAACTATGGCTACACCTTC. It is translated as CASSLLETGRTNYGYTF.